This is a list of T cell receptor beta chains from one sample in a study of control samples from healthy donors and cancer patients. Method: immunoSEQ multiplex PCR; TCRdb's copy keeps in-frame clones and lacks some. This sample carries roughly 180,000 clones, under 95% of them seen once, and the ten largest clones take around 1.3%. Material for sequencing was blood. The receptors originated from a woman under 30 in good health. The CDR3 runs from the conserved cysteine through the conserved F or W. D genes are given only for firm matches. Size is omitted from some rows. Given values are once, few, many or a class for expanded clones.

TRBV18,NA,NA,TRBJ1-1,TGTGCCAGCTCACCAGGGGGGGTCACTGAAGCTTTCTTT,CASSPGGVTEAFF
TRBV7-9,NA,NA,TRBJ1-2,TGTGCCAGCAGCTCCGCCGGGCGGGGTAGTGGCTACACCTTC,CASSSAGRGSGYTF
TRBV7-9,once,NA,TRBJ2-1,TGTGCCAGCAGCTTAGAGAGGGGGTCCTACAATGAGCAGTTCTTC,CASSLERGSYNEQFF
TRBV5-4,NA,NA,TRBJ1-2,TGTGCCAGCAGCCCTAGTCCGGGAGGCTACACCTTC,CASSPSPGGYTF
TRBV19,NA,NA,TRBJ1-5,TGTGCCAGTAGTATGGGGTGGGAAAGTCAGCCCCAGCATTTT,CASSMGWESQPQHF
TRBV18,NA,NA,TRBJ1-1,TGTGCCAGCTCATCGCAGGGTGACACTGAAGCTTTCTTT,CASSSQGDTEAFF
TRBV7-9,NA,TRBD1,TRBJ1-2,TGTGCCAGCAGCACCGGGACAGTGCATGGCTACACCTTC,CASSTGTVHGYTF
TRBV5-1,NA,TRBD2,TRBJ2-1,TGCGCCAGCAGCTTAGGACTAGCGAGGAATGAGCAGTTCTTC,CASSLGLARNEQFF
TRBV6-5,NA,TRBD1,TRBJ1-1,TGTGCCAGCAGTCCCCAGGGGGCCAGGACTGAAGCTTTCTTT,CASSPQGARTEAFF
TRBV5-1,NA,TRBD2,TRBJ2-1,TGCGCCAGCAGCTTGGGGCTAGCGGGAGGCGCCAATGAGCAGTTCTTC,CASSLGLAGGANEQFF
TRBV4-1,NA,NA,TRBJ1-4,TGCGCCAGCAGCCAAGTGGAGAAGCGGGAAAAACTGTTTTTT,CASSQVEKREKLFF
TRBV7-8,NA,NA,TRBJ2-7,TGTGCCAGCAGTCGCGACAGGCTTGAGGAGCAGTACTTC,CASSRDRLEEQYF
TRBV3-1/TRBV3-2,few,NA,TRBJ2-7,TGTGCCAGCAGTCTTAATTACGAGCAGTACTTC,CASSLNYEQYF
TRBV5-5,NA,TRBD1,TRBJ1-5,TGTGCCAGCAGCTCTAGACAGGGAGGCAATCAGCCCCAGCATTTT,CASSSRQGGNQPQHF
TRBV6-5,NA,NA,TRBJ1-3,TGTGCCAGCAGATACTCACAGGGTCCCACCATATATTTT,CASRYSQGPTIYF
TRBV6-5,once,NA,TRBJ2-2,TGTGCCAGCAGTCGAGCCGGGGAGCTGTTTTTT,CASSRAGELFF
TRBV10-3,NA,NA,TRBJ2-1,TGTGCCATCAGTGGACTAGGCAGGGATGAGCAGTTCTTC,CAISGLGRDEQFF
TRBV5-5,NA,TRBD1,TRBJ1-1,TGTGCCAGCAGCGCCGGACAGGGCCGAGAGAACACTGAAGCTTTCTTT,CASSAGQGRENTEAFF
TRBV6-1,NA,NA,TRBJ1-2,TGTGCCAGCAGTGAAAAACGAGGGTATGGCTACACCTTC,CASSEKRGYGYTF
TRBV5-6,NA,TRBD1,TRBJ1-4,TGTGCCAGCAGCTCAAGGGGACAGGTAGCAACTAATGAAAAACTGTTTTTT,CASSSRGQVATNEKLFF
TRBV27,NA,NA,TRBJ1-5,TGTGCCAGCAGTTTGATTGGGCCGAATCAGCCCCAGCATTTT,CASSLIGPNQPQHF
TRBV11-2,NA,NA,TRBJ2-2,TGTGCCAGCAGCTTGATACGGCTAAGAGACACCGGGGAGCTGTTTTTT,CASSLIRLRDTGELFF
TRBV7-2,once,NA,TRBJ2-2,TGTGCCAGCAGCTTTACGCCCTCCGACACCGGGGAGCTGTTTTTT,CASSFTPSDTGELFF
TRBV14,NA,NA,TRBJ2-7,TGTGCCAGCAGCCAAGATGGAGGGAGAAGCTCCTACGAGCAGTACTTC,CASSQDGGRSSYEQYF
TRBV5-6,NA,NA,TRBJ1-1,TGTGCCAGCAGCCGGTTCGGGGGGTCCACTGAAGCTTTCTTT,CASSRFGGSTEAFF